A single sample gave rise to the 18 T cell receptor beta chains below, sequenced in a study of CD8+ T cells in alopecia areata. Following extraction, RNA underwent reverse transcription to cDNA, which served as the sequencing template. This table comes from immunoSEQ multiplex PCR, and its TCRdb copy is limited to in-frame clones, with some not included. The sample shows some 110,000 clones, roughly 63% of them seen only once. Regarding treatment: oral pan-JAK inhibitor, 5-10 mg twice daily. The sequencing used CD8+ T cells sorted from blood, collected at week 4, from a patient treated with tofacitinib. Source of these receptors: a human donor with alopecia areata.

This clone came up once. The gene calls are TRBV7-9 and TRBJ1-2; possible D gene TRBD1, 6 bases. The V gene's germline CDR1 is SEHNR and CDR2 FQNEAQ (reference sequence). The V gene lost 5 bases and the J gene lost 4 bases, with 17 bases spanning the gap. The length of the CDR3 is 15 residues. The CDR3 region has the DNA TGTGCCAGCAGCCGACCGACAGGACTACTCTATGGCTACACCTTC. This encodes CASSRPTGLLYGYTF.

This clone was seen a handful of times. The chain uses TRBV6-5 and TRBJ2-1, with D possibly being TRBD1 (7 bases). Germline V gene lookup returns CDR1 MNHEY and CDR2 SVGAGI. V gave up 4 bases and J gave up 7 bases, with 17 bases separating them. The CDR3 spans 15 residues. CDR3 region: CASSSPQGGWNEQFF. The DNA of the CDR3 is TGTGCCAGCAGTTCCCCTCAGGGGGGTTGGAATGAGCAGTTCTTC.

The chain couples TRBV7-9 to TRBJ2-1; maybe TRBD2 (6 bases). Germline V gene sequence: CDR1 SEHNR, CDR2 FQNEAQ (reference sequence). V shed 6 bases and J shed 4 bases, with 16 bases lying between them. The CDR3 loop spans 15 amino acids. For the CDR3, the DNA is TGTGCCAGCAGTGTTTATAGTGGGGGGTACAATGAGCAGTTCTTC. It yields the protein CASSVYSGGYNEQFF.

The rearrangement joins TRBV5-1 to TRBJ1-1; D remains ambiguous. Trimming removed 4 bases at V and 3 bases at J, with 19 bases between. Germline CDR1 is SGHRS and CDR2 is YFSETQ. This CDR3 region has 16 residues. Written as DNA, the CDR3 is TGCGCCAGCAGCCCGCAGAGGGTTCATATGCACACTGAAGCTTTCTTT. Translating it yields CASSPQRVHMHTEAFF.

The chain employs TRBV7-9 and TRBJ2-7; D gene unclear. This CDR3 spans 13 amino acids. The germline V gene encodes CDR1 SEHNR and CDR2 FQNEAQ (reference sequence). Trimming shortened V by 1 base and J by 6 bases, and 10 bases separated the two germline ends. The CDR3: CASSLVTYREQYF. The CDR3 coding sequence is TGTGCCAGCAGCTTAGTGACATACCGCGAGCAGTACTTC.

This CDR3 reads CASSLVGQVQETQYF. The CDR3 coding sequence is TGTGCCAGCAGCTTAGTAGGACAGGTCCAAGAGACCCAGTACTTC. V usage is TRBV7-9 and J usage is TRBJ2-5; 7 positions agree with TRBD1. This CDR3 contains 15 residues. Germline assignment: CDR1 SEHNR and CDR2 FQNEAQ (reference sequence). V trimming: 1 base; J trimming: 1 base; junction bases outside the gene matches: 3.

The chain recombines TRBV5-1 with TRBJ2-7; D not resolved. Trimming took 4 bases from V and 4 from J, leaving 6 bases between them. The CDR3 has 11 amino acids. Germline V gene data show CDR1 as SGHRS and CDR2 as YFSETQ. CDR3 sequence reads: CASSKGYEQYF. The CDR3 bases are TGCGCCAGCAGCAAAGGGTACGAGCAGTACTTC.

This clone showed up just a few times. This same CDR3 is encoded by further DNA sequences in the sample. The chain couples TRBV29-1 to TRBJ1-1, with D hard to call. There are 12 residues in the CDR3. Deletions cut 1 base from V and 2 bases from J, with 5 bases between. Germline V lookup: CDR1 SQVTM, CDR2 ANQGSEA. The CDR3 sequence: CSVEGGNTEAFF. In DNA, the CDR3 is TGCAGCGTTGAAGGAGGTAACACTGAAGCTTTCTTT. The whole variable domain, filled in from reference TRBV29-1 and TRBJ1-1, reads SAVISQKPSRDICQRGTSLTIQCQVDSQVTMMFWYRQQPGQSLTLIATANQGSEATYESGFVIDKFPISRPNLTFSTLTVSNMSPEDSSIYLCSVEGGNTEAFFGQGTRLTVV.

This clone has more than one count but fewer than ten. The chain uses TRBV11-2 and TRBJ2-3; D gene unclear. V lost 1 base, J lost 6 bases, and 14 bases lay in between. The CDR3 sequence is 15 residues long. Germline loops: CDR1 SGHAT, CDR2 FQNNGV. Here the CDR3 reads CASSLGDGGWDTQYF. The CDR3 bases are TGTGCCAGCAGCTTAGGAGACGGTGGCTGGGATACGCAGTATTTT.

The chain couples TRBV27 to TRBJ2-5, with D unresolved. The CDR3 consists of 13 residues. Germline values: CDR1 MNHEY, CDR2 SMNVEV (reference sequence). V was trimmed by 8 bases and J by 0 bases, leaving 10 bases between them. CDR3 loop: CASPDLYQETQYF. CDR3 coding DNA: TGTGCCAGCCCGGATTTGTACCAAGAGACCCAGTACTTC.

As concerns this clone: This specimen includes other DNA sequences encoding the same CDR3. The chain employs TRBV29-1 and TRBJ2-7, with 10 nucleotides matching TRBD1. V was clipped by 7 bases and J by 3 bases; unmatched bases: 3. Germline V gene lookup returns CDR1 SQVTM and CDR2 ANQGSEA. The CDR3 totals 12 residues. The CDR3 coding sequence is TGCAGCGGTTGGACAGGGGGCTACGAGCAGTACTTC. Protein sequence: CSGWTGGYEQYF.

V usage is TRBV29-1 and J usage is TRBJ2-3; 7 nucleotides agree with TRBD1. The V gene end was trimmed by 0 bases and the J gene end by 3 bases; junction bases not matched to a gene: 6. CDR3 length: 15 amino acids. Germline-derived CDR1 and CDR2 are SQVTM and ANQGSEA. The CDR3 sequence is CSVEEGQLGTDTQYF. CDR3 coding DNA: TGCAGCGTTGAAGAGGGACAGCTGGGGACAGATACGCAGTATTTT.

Only one count was recorded for this clone. The rearrangement uses TRBV29-1 and TRBJ1-2; D might be TRBD1 (5 bases). The germline gives CDR1 SQVTM, CDR2 ANQGSEA. V shed 3 bases and J shed 4 bases, with 21 bases lying between them. There are 16 residues in the CDR3. Here the CDR3 DNA reads TGCAGCGTTGACGTTGCGGGTATGGGGGTTGGCTATGGCTACACCTTC. Translation gives CSVDVAGMGVGYGYTF.

This chain uses TRBV27 with TRBJ2-7; D is unresolved. CDR3 length: 11 residues. Germline CDR1 MNHEY, CDR2 SMNVEV (reference sequence). The V gene lost 3 bases and the J gene lost 3 bases, with 3 bases spanning the gap. The CDR3 bases are TGTGCCAGCAGTTTCATCTACGAGCAGTACTTC. This codes for CASSFIYEQYF.

This chain joins TRBV9 and TRBJ2-5, with no clear D. The CDR3 sequence is 14 residues long. V lost 2 bases to trimming and J lost 1 base, with 9 bases between them. CDR1 and CDR2 (germline): SGDLS, YYNGEE. The CDR3 sequence: CASSVWGSQETQYF. Here the CDR3 DNA reads TGTGCCAGCAGCGTCTGGGGATCCCAAGAGACCCAGTACTTC. Full variable domain (rest looked up from reference TRBV9 and TRBJ2-5): DSGVTQTPKHLITATGQRVTLRCSPRSGDLSVYWYQQSLDQGLQFLIQYYNGEERAKGNILERFSAQQFPDLHSELNLSSLELGDSALYFCASSVWGSQETQYFGPGTRLLVL.

V is TRBV21-1 and J is TRBJ1-1; the table assigns TRBD1, which was not confirmed against the DNA. TRBV21-1 is a recognized pseudogene. There are 11 residues in the CDR3. CDR3 bases: TGTGCCGGACAGCCGAACACTGAAGCTTTCTTT. Translating gives CAGQPNTEAFF.

This clone was seen many times. This CDR3 is CAISDLGKGVYEQYF. The CDR3 DNA is TGTGCCATCAGTGATTTGGGGAAGGGAGTCTACGAGCAGTACTTC. V is TRBV10-3 and J is TRBJ2-7; possible D gene TRBD2, 5 bases. Germline values: CDR1 ENHRY, CDR2 SYGVKD. The CDR3 is 15 residues long. The V end lost 3 bases, the J end lost 3 bases, and 15 bases lay between the germline ends.

The V and J genes are TRBV6-1 and TRBJ2-7; 9 bases map to TRBD1. The germline gives CDR1 MNHNS, CDR2 SASEGT. After removal of 6 bases from V and 1 base from J, the junction contained 4 bases not matched to a gene. The CDR3 extends over 14 amino acids. The CDR3 DNA reads as TGTGCCAGCAGCGGACAGGGGAGGTCCTACGAGCAGTACTTC. Encoded protein: CASSGQGRSYEQYF.